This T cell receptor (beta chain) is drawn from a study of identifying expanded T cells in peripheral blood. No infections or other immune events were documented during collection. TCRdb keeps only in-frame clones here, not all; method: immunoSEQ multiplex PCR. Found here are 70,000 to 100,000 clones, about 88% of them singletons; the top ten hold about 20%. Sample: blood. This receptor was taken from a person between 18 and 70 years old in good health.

The CDR3 loop is CASTIQGSGDTQYF. The CDR3 DNA reads TGTGCCAGCACCATACAGGGCTCAGGAGATACGCAGTATTTT. The chain joins TRBV7-2 to TRBJ2-3; TRBD1 might be the D (6 bases). The CDR3 sequence is 14 residues long. Trimming removed 7 bases from V and 5 bases from J, with 16 bases in between. Germline-derived CDR1 and CDR2 are SGHTA and FQGNSA.